A single sample is the source of the 19 T cell receptor beta chains below, sequenced in a study of cytomegalovirus exposure and HLA in healthy donors. Some clones are missing from TCRdb's copy, which holds only in-frame ones; the method was immunoSEQ multiplex PCR. There are over 120,000 clones in the sample; about 95% occur only once, and less than 2% lies in the top ten. The sample comprised PBMCs. Receptors originate from a man between 18 and 35 years old in good health and CMV-seropositive.

V and J are TRBV18 and TRBJ2-7; 7 nucleotides match TRBD2. The CDR3 covers 14 residues. Germline lookup yields CDR1 KGHSH and CDR2 LQKENI. Losses at the gene ends were 2 bases for V and 5 bases for J; bases not matched to a gene: 6. CDR3 protein: CASSPWTSRHEQYF. The CDR3 DNA follows: TGTGCCAGCTCACCATGGACTAGTCGACACGAGCAGTACTTC.

The J gene is TRBJ2-1, the V gene TRBV5-1; 8 bases agree with TRBD1. The germline CDR1 and CDR2 sequences are SGHRS and YFSETQ. Trimming took 3 bases from V and 0 from J; bases not matched to a gene: 5. The CDR3 loop spans 16 amino acids. This chain's CDR3 is CASSSDRGVSYNEQFF. In DNA form, the CDR3 reads TGCGCCAGCAGCTCAGACAGGGGCGTCTCCTACAATGAGCAGTTCTTC.

The chain couples TRBV28 to TRBJ2-1; D is perhaps TRBD2 (6 bases). Trimming pared 2 bases from V and 3 bases from J, leaving 11 bases between. This CDR3 region has 15 residues. The V gene's germline CDR1 is MDHEN and CDR2 SYDVKM. CDR3 DNA: TGTGCCAGCAGTTTAGGTGGCGGGGTCTACAATGAGCAGTTCTTC. This sequence encodes CASSLGGGVYNEQFF.

The chain couples TRBV6-1 to TRBJ2-1; TRBD2 matches 8 bases. This CDR3 contains 14 residues. The V gene end was trimmed by 4 bases and the J gene end by 7 bases; junction bases not matched to a gene: 6. The germline CDR1 and CDR2 sequences are MNHNS and SASEGT. The DNA of the CDR3 is TGTGCCAGCAGTGCGGGACTAGTCGCTAATGAGCAGTTCTTC. It is translated as CASSAGLVANEQFF.

V usage is TRBV28 and J usage is TRBJ2-7, with TRBD2 as a possible D gene (5 bases). In germline, CDR1 is MDHEN, CDR2 SYDVKM. The V and J ends lost 1 base and 3 bases respectively, with 13 bases between them. CDR3 size: 15 residues. The CDR3 DNA reads TGTGCCAGCAGTTTATCCCCCCGGGGAAACTACGAGCAGTACTTC. This sequence encodes CASSLSPRGNYEQYF.

This sequence joins TRBV13 and TRBJ2-3; 12 nucleotides line up with TRBD2. Unmatched junction bases numbered 5, after V lost 5 bases and J lost 2 bases. Germline assignment: CDR1 PRHDT and CDR2 FYEKMQ (reference sequence). The CDR3 runs to 16 residues. The chain's CDR3 is CASSPTSGSPTDTQYF. In DNA, the CDR3 is TGTGCCAGCAGCCCGACTAGCGGGAGCCCCACAGATACGCAGTATTTT.

This clone was detected only once. The chain links TRBV10-3 to TRBJ2-3; 10 nucleotides match TRBD2. The V and J ends lost 0 bases and 3 bases, in that order; junction bases with no gene match: 6. The CDR3 extends over 17 amino acids. Germline CDR1 ENHRY, CDR2 SYGVKD. CDR3 bases: TGTGCCATCAGTGAGTCACCCAGCGGGAGGGGGACAGATACGCAGTATTTT. Protein product: CAISESPSGRGTDTQYF.

This chain uses TRBV2 with TRBJ1-2; no reliable D call. This CDR3 contains 13 residues. V lost 7 bases and J lost 1, with 10 bases in between. Looked up from germline, CDR1 is SNHLY and CDR2 is FYNNEI. Written as DNA, the CDR3 is TGTGCCAGCACCCCCCGGGTTAACTATGGCTACACCTTC. It yields the protein CASTPRVNYGYTF.

The V call is TRBV29-1, the J call TRBJ2-4; TRBD1 matches at 7 bases. The germline V gene encodes CDR1 SQVTM and CDR2 ANQGSEA. The CDR3 extends over 13 amino acids. Trimming removed 7 bases from V and 2 bases from J; junction bases left unmatched: 5. The CDR3 DNA reads as TGCAGCGCCCGGGACAGCACCAAAAACATTCAGTACTTC. Translated, it gives CSARDSTKNIQYF.

J is TRBJ2-1 and V is TRBV15; D remains unclear. V was clipped by 0 bases and J by 8 bases, with 5 bases between them. In germline, CDR1 is LNHNV, CDR2 YYDKDF (reference sequence). The CDR3 loop spans 12 amino acids. The CDR3: CATSRDNYEQFF. CDR3 DNA: TGTGCCACCAGCAGAGATAATTATGAGCAGTTCTTC.

The gene calls are TRBV7-9 and TRBJ1-6; 9 bases are a match to TRBD1. The CDR3 runs to 14 residues. V gave up 5 bases and J gave up 7 bases; unmatched junction bases: 3. Germline-derived CDR1 and CDR2 are SEHNR and FQNEAQ (reference sequence). CDR3 nucleotides: TGTGCCAGCAGCGTACAGGGGGCCAATTCACCCCTCCACTTT. Encoded protein: CASSVQGANSPLHF.

The gene calls are TRBV20-1 and TRBJ2-1, with a tentative D call TRBD1 (6 bases). Trimming shortened V by 0 bases and J by 14 bases, and 11 bases separated the two germline ends. The CDR3 is 11 residues long. The V gene's germline CDR1 is DFQATT and CDR2 SNEGSKA (reference sequence). This CDR3 reads CSARDWGQEFF. The CDR3 DNA is TGCAGTGCTAGAGACTGGGGACAAGAGTTCTTC.

V is TRBV9 and J is TRBJ2-7, with TRBD1 identical over 8 bases. CDR1 SGDLS and CDR2 YYNGEE come from the germline V gene. This CDR3 is 13 amino acids long. The junction had 3 bases not matched to a gene; V was cut back by 4 bases and J by 3 bases. In DNA, the CDR3 is TGTGCCAGCAGCCTCGGGACAGGCTACGAGCAGTACTTC. This encodes CASSLGTGYEQYF.

This clone was detected many times. The gene calls are TRBV4-1 and TRBJ2-2, with 9 bases that match TRBD1. The germline gives CDR1 MGHRA, CDR2 YSYEKL. There are 17 residues in the CDR3. V gave up 5 bases and J gave up 5 bases; unmatched junction bases: 12. CDR3: CASSFGQGRIRTGELFF. CDR3 DNA sequence: TGCGCCAGCAGCTTTGGACAGGGGAGGATTCGGACCGGGGAGCTGTTTTTT.

The chain employs TRBV11-2 and TRBJ2-2; D gene ambiguous. V lost 4 bases and J lost 0, with 3 bases in between. Germline V gives CDR1 SGHAT, CDR2 FQNNGV. The CDR3 is made up of 13 amino acids. CDR3 DNA: TGTGCCAGCAGCTCCACGAACACCGGGGAGCTGTTTTTT. Encoded protein: CASSSTNTGELFF.

The chain couples TRBV28 to TRBJ2-6; TRBD2 is a possible D gene (6 bases). This CDR3 spans 17 amino acids. The V end was cut by 9 bases, the J end by 0 bases, with 18 bases between. Germline V gives CDR1 MDHEN, CDR2 SYDVKM. In DNA, the CDR3 is TGTGCCAGTAAAGTGGGGGGAGTTGCCTCTGGGGCCAACGTCCTGACTTTC. Its protein is CASKVGGVASGANVLTF.

The V gene is TRBV28, the J gene TRBJ2-7, with D unresolved. Germline V lookup: CDR1 MDHEN, CDR2 SYDVKM. This CDR3 comprises 15 residues. Trimming left V 1 base short and J 4 bases short, with 14 bases between. The CDR3 loop reads CASSLLRPPDYEQYF. The CDR3 DNA sequence: TGTGCCAGCAGTTTATTGCGGCCACCGGATTACGAGCAGTACTTC.

The chain links TRBV29-1 to TRBJ2-3; D is ambiguous. The CDR3 covers 16 residues. Germline CDR1 and CDR2: SQVTM and ANQGSEA. Trimming pared 4 bases from V and 2 bases from J, leaving 19 bases between. CDR3 DNA sequence: TGCAGCGTTGTCTTCCCGGTGGGCAGAAACACAGATACGCAGTATTTT. It yields the protein CSVVFPVGRNTDTQYF.

Concerning this clone: The same CDR3 is also encoded by other DNA sequences in this sample. The V call is TRBV11-2, the J call TRBJ2-1, with D maybe TRBD2 (5 bases). The length of the CDR3 is 15 residues. V was clipped by 2 bases and J by 0 bases, with 8 bases between them. In germline, CDR1 is SGHAT, CDR2 FQNNGV. The CDR3 protein is CASSLSGGSYNEQFF. In DNA form, the CDR3 reads TGTGCCAGCAGCTTAAGTGGAGGCTCCTACAATGAGCAGTTCTTC. The whole variable domain, remainder taken from reference TRBV11-2 and TRBJ2-1, is EAGVAQSPRYKIIEKRQSVAFWCNPISGHATLYWYQQILGQGPKLLIQFQNNGVVDDSQLPKDRFSAERLKGVDSTLKIQPAKLEDSAVYLCASSLSGGSYNEQFFGPGTRLTVL.